This TCR beta chain was identified in a study of blood T cell repertoires in COVID-19. The germline CDR1 and CDR2 sequences are SSHAT and FNYEAQ (reference sequence). The CDR3 has 15 amino acids. Clones were read by immunoSEQ multiplex PCR, and TCRdb kept only the in-frame ones, dropping some. The table includes some 210,000 clones, roughly nine tenths detected once. Worth noting for this clone: Relative to the germline gene, one junction end is altered; a read error may explain this.

Sequencing was performed on peripheral blood. The receptor was derived from a man in his fifties or sixties who had recovered from COVID-19. This chain uses TRBV7-7 with TRBJ2-3; D might be TRBD2 (6 bases). CDR3 in amino acids: CASSLGEAFADTQYF. The CDR3, as DNA: TGTGCTAGCAGCTTAGGGGAGGCGTTCGCAGATACGCAGTATTTT.